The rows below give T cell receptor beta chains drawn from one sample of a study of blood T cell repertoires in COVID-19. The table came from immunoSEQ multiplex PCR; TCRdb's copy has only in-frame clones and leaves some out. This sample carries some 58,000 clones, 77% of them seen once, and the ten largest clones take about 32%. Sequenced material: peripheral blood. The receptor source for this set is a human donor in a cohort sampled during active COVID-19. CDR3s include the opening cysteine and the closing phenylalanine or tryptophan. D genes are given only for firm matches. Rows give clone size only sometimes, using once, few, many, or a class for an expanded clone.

CDR3 protein: CASGTQGANTEAFF
CDR3 DNA: TGTGCCAGCGGAACCCAGGGGGCGAACACTGAAGCTTTCTTT
J gene: TRBJ1-1
clone size: .
V gene: TRBV28
D gene: TRBD1

CDR3 protein: CASSPGTGAHEQYF
CDR3 DNA: TGTGCCAGCAGCCCCGGGACAGGCGCCCACGAGCAGTACTTC
J gene: TRBJ2-7
clone size: .
V gene: TRBV9
D gene: TRBD1

CDR3 protein: CASKLPGDYGYTF
CDR3 DNA: TGTGCCAGCAAGCTTCCGGGGGACTATGGCTACACCTTC
J gene: TRBJ1-2
clone size: once
V gene: TRBV28
D gene: .

CDR3 protein: CASSLLGGTYEQYF
CDR3 DNA: TGCGCCAGCAGCTTGCTGGGGGGTACCTACGAGCAGTACTTC
J gene: TRBJ2-7
clone size: .
V gene: TRBV5-1
D gene: .

CDR3 protein: CASSERTGAEAFF
CDR3 DNA: TGTGCCAGCAGTGAACGGACGGGGGCTGAAGCTTTCTTT
J gene: TRBJ1-1
clone size: few
V gene: TRBV6-1
D gene: .

CDR3 protein: CASGTEKLFF
CDR3 DNA: TGCGCCAGCGGGACAGAAAAACTGTTTTTT
J gene: TRBJ1-4
clone size: .
V gene: TRBV23-1
D gene: .

CDR3 protein: CASSTEGRYSNQPQHF
CDR3 DNA: TGTGCCAGCAGTACGGAGGGCCGGTATAGCAATCAGCCCCAGCATTTT
J gene: TRBJ1-5
clone size: .
V gene: TRBV27
D gene: .

CDR3 protein: CATAGPPRGTGELFF
CDR3 DNA: TGTGCCACCGCTGGACCCCCCCGGGGGACCGGGGAGCTGTTTTTT
J gene: TRBJ2-2
clone size: few
V gene: TRBV5-6
D gene: .

CDR3 protein: CASRYLRGTNEKLFF
CDR3 DNA: TGTGCCAGCAGATACCTCAGGGGGACTAATGAAAAACTGTTTTTT
J gene: TRBJ1-4
clone size: .
V gene: TRBV27
D gene: TRBD1

CDR3 protein: CASTGGTEAYEQYF
CDR3 DNA: TGTGCCAGCACCGGCGGGACAGAGGCCTACGAGCAGTACTTC
J gene: TRBJ2-7
clone size: .
V gene: TRBV28
D gene: .

CDR3 protein: CASSRRGTGELFF
CDR3 DNA: TGTGCCAGCAGCCGGAGGGGCACCGGGGAGCTGTTTTTT
J gene: TRBJ2-2
clone size: few
V gene: TRBV3-1/TRBV3-2
D gene: .

CDR3 protein: CASSFASGSYNEQFF
CDR3 DNA: TGCGCCAGCAGCTTCGCTAGCGGGTCCTACAATGAGCAGTTCTTC
J gene: TRBJ2-1
clone size: .
V gene: TRBV5-1
D gene: TRBD2

CDR3 protein: CASSFGVRNYGYTF
CDR3 DNA: TGTGCCAGCAGCTTCGGGGTGAGAAACTATGGCTACACCTTC
J gene: TRBJ1-2
clone size: .
V gene: TRBV7-2
D gene: .

CDR3 protein: CASSRGQGGSPLHF
CDR3 DNA: TGTGCCAGCAGTCGTGGACAGGGAGGGTCACCCCTCCACTTT
J gene: TRBJ1-6
clone size: .
V gene: TRBV5-8
D gene: TRBD1

CDR3 protein: CASKAGQTSYNEQFF
CDR3 DNA: TGTGCCAGCAAGGCAGGTCAAACATCCTACAATGAGCAGTTCTTC
J gene: TRBJ2-1
clone size: .
V gene: TRBV6-5
D gene: .

CDR3 protein: CASSSTTVYEQYF
CDR3 DNA: TGTGCCAGCAGCTCGACTACGGTCTACGAGCAGTACTTC
J gene: TRBJ2-7
clone size: .
V gene: TRBV5-6
D gene: .

CDR3 protein: CASTPGTSNNSPLHF
CDR3 DNA: TGTGCCAGTACCCCCGGGACATCGAATAATTCACCCCTCCACTTT
J gene: TRBJ1-6
clone size: .
V gene: TRBV19
D gene: .

CDR3 protein: CASARGATYNEQFF
CDR3 DNA: TGTGCCAGCGCCCGGGGGGCCACCTACAATGAGCAGTTCTTC
J gene: TRBJ2-1
clone size: .
V gene: TRBV13
D gene: .

CDR3 protein: CASSQDLVLAGTETQYF
CDR3 DNA: TGTGCCAGCAGCCAAGATCTTGTACTAGCGGGAACAGAGACCCAGTACTTC
J gene: TRBJ2-5
clone size: .
V gene: TRBV4-2
D gene: TRBD2

CDR3 protein: CATSRDLAGGTDTQYF
CDR3 DNA: TGTGCCACCAGCAGAGATCTAGCGGGGGGCACAGATACGCAGTATTTT
J gene: TRBJ2-3
clone size: few
V gene: TRBV15
D gene: TRBD2

CDR3 protein: CASSLGPSSGNTIYF
CDR3 DNA: TGTGCCAGCAGCCTAGGGCCTAGCTCTGGAAACACCATATATTTT
J gene: TRBJ1-3
clone size: few
V gene: TRBV7-8
D gene: .

CDR3 protein: CASRKGQGYNSPLHF
CDR3 DNA: TGTGCCAGCAGGAAGGGACAGGGCTATAATTCACCCCTCCACTTT
J gene: TRBJ1-6
clone size: many
V gene: TRBV2
D gene: TRBD1

CDR3 protein: CASSSGQRRSPLHF
CDR3 DNA: TGTGCCAGCAGCTCAGGACAGCGGAGGTCACCCCTCCACTTT
J gene: TRBJ1-6
clone size: .
V gene: TRBV6-2/TRBV6-3
D gene: .

CDR3 protein: CATSTLGGRRDYEQYF
CDR3 DNA: TGTGCCACCAGCACTCTAGGGGGCCGACGGGACTACGAGCAGTACTTC
J gene: TRBJ2-7
clone size: once
V gene: TRBV15
D gene: TRBD1

CDR3 protein: CATRSKWANYNEQFF
CDR3 DNA: TGTGCCACCCGTTCTAAGTGGGCCAATTACAATGAGCAGTTCTTC
J gene: TRBJ2-1
clone size: .
V gene: TRBV27
D gene: .

CDR3 protein: CASSPGGGISAPYEQYF
CDR3 DNA: TGCGCCAGCAGCCCCGGAGGCGGCATTTCAGCTCCCTACGAGCAGTACTTC
J gene: TRBJ2-7
clone size: .
V gene: TRBV5-1
D gene: .

CDR3 protein: CASSLARSGGANEQFF
CDR3 DNA: TGTGCCAGCAGCTTAGCGAGGAGCGGGGGGGCGAATGAGCAGTTCTTC
J gene: TRBJ2-1
clone size: .
V gene: TRBV7-8
D gene: TRBD2

CDR3 protein: CASSLLPGQGQLIQETQYF
CDR3 DNA: TGCGCCAGCAGCTTATTACCGGGACAGGGGCAACTAATTCAAGAGACCCAGTACTTC
J gene: TRBJ2-5
clone size: .
V gene: TRBV5-1
D gene: TRBD1

CDR3 protein: CASTSQTNTGELFF
CDR3 DNA: TGTGCCAGCACATCACAGACAAACACCGGGGAGCTGTTTTTT
J gene: TRBJ2-2
clone size: .
V gene: TRBV6-5
D gene: .

CDR3 protein: CASSVGPVNSYEQYF
CDR3 DNA: TGTGCCAGCAGCGTAGGCCCAGTAAACTCCTACGAGCAGTACTTC
J gene: TRBJ2-7
clone size: .
V gene: TRBV9
D gene: .

CDR3 protein: CASSKGQRTEAFF
CDR3 DNA: TGTGCCAGCAGTAAAGGACAGAGAACTGAAGCTTTCTTT
J gene: TRBJ1-1
clone size: few
V gene: TRBV12-3/TRBV12-4
D gene: .

CDR3 protein: CASSPRTSGILGELFF
CDR3 DNA: TGTGCCAGCTCACCACGGACTAGCGGGATCCTCGGGGAGCTGTTTTTT
J gene: TRBJ2-2
clone size: .
V gene: TRBV18
D gene: TRBD2

CDR3 protein: CASTPGTSPQETQYF
CDR3 DNA: TGTGCCAGCACCCCGGGGACTAGTCCACAAGAGACCCAGTACTTC
J gene: TRBJ2-5
clone size: once
V gene: TRBV6-5
D gene: TRBD2

CDR3 protein: CASSEAAGGQETQYF
CDR3 DNA: TGCGCCAGCAGTGAAGCAGCGGGGGGGCAAGAGACCCAGTACTTC
J gene: TRBJ2-5
clone size: few
V gene: TRBV10-2
D gene: TRBD2

CDR3 protein: CASSKAPLITTEAFF
CDR3 DNA: TGTGCCAGCAGCAAAGCGCCCCTAATTACCACTGAAGCTTTCTTT
J gene: TRBJ1-1
clone size: .
V gene: TRBV21-1
D gene: .

CDR3 protein: CASTVAGLSTDTQYF
CDR3 DNA: TGCGCCAGCACTGTCGCAGGGTTAAGCACAGATACGCAGTATTTT
J gene: TRBJ2-3
clone size: .
V gene: TRBV5-1
D gene: .

CDR3 protein: CSVVQGLNTEAFF
CDR3 DNA: TGCAGCGTTGTGCAGGGGTTGAACACTGAAGCTTTCTTT
J gene: TRBJ1-1
clone size: .
V gene: TRBV29-1
D gene: .

CDR3 protein: CASTGTGRTEAFF
CDR3 DNA: TGCGCCAGCACCGGGACAGGGAGAACTGAAGCTTTCTTT
J gene: TRBJ1-1
clone size: few
V gene: TRBV10-2
D gene: TRBD1

CDR3 protein: CASSAGGTGGFYEQYF
CDR3 DNA: TGTGCCAGCAGCGCAGGCGGGACAGGCGGTTTCTACGAGCAGTACTTC
J gene: TRBJ2-7
clone size: .
V gene: TRBV9
D gene: TRBD1

CDR3 protein: CASKRGTEAFF
CDR3 DNA: TGTGCCAGCAAAAGGGGCACTGAAGCTTTCTTT
J gene: TRBJ1-1
clone size: .
V gene: TRBV7-9
D gene: .

CDR3 protein: CASSPSPGLTGELFF
CDR3 DNA: TGCGCCAGCAGCCCCTCTCCGGGGTTAACCGGGGAGCTGTTTTTT
J gene: TRBJ2-2
clone size: .
V gene: TRBV5-1
D gene: .

CDR3 protein: CASSEARGGAYEQYF
CDR3 DNA: TGTGCCAGCAGTGAAGCGCGTGGGGGGGCCTACGAGCAGTACTTC
J gene: TRBJ2-7
clone size: .
V gene: TRBV6-1
D gene: TRBD2

CDR3 protein: CASSFRTEAFF
CDR3 DNA: TGTGCCAGCAGTTTTCGCACTGAAGCTTTCTTT
J gene: TRBJ1-1
clone size: .
V gene: TRBV6-5
D gene: .

CDR3 protein: CASSYDGGETEQYF
CDR3 DNA: TGTGCCAGCAGTTATGACGGGGGAGAGACAGAGCAGTACTTC
J gene: TRBJ2-7
clone size: .
V gene: TRBV6-5
D gene: .

CDR3 protein: CASSTGGTRTNVLTF
CDR3 DNA: TGTGCCAGTAGTACGGGGGGCACCCGGACCAACGTCCTGACTTTC
J gene: TRBJ2-6
clone size: .
V gene: TRBV19
D gene: .

CDR3 protein: CASSLGGNTQYF
CDR3 DNA: TGTGCCAGCAGTTTGGGGGGGAATACGCAGTATTTT
J gene: TRBJ2-3
clone size: .
V gene: TRBV12-3/TRBV12-4
D gene: TRBD2

CDR3 protein: CASRKRYGNQPQHF
CDR3 DNA: TGTGCCAGCAGGAAGAGGTATGGCAATCAGCCCCAGCATTTT
J gene: TRBJ1-5
clone size: few
V gene: TRBV27
D gene: .

CDR3 protein: CASSSRGALVGEQYF
CDR3 DNA: TGTGCCAGCAGTTCCCGAGGAGCTCTCGTAGGCGAGCAGTACTTC
J gene: TRBJ2-7
clone size: .
V gene: TRBV6-2/TRBV6-3
D gene: .

CDR3 protein: CASSLPGPQQYF
CDR3 DNA: TGCGCCAGCAGCTTACCGGGTCCCCAGCAGTACTTC
J gene: TRBJ2-7
clone size: .
V gene: TRBV5-1
D gene: .

CDR3 protein: CSVELRDREKAGANVLTF
CDR3 DNA: TGCAGCGTTGAACTCCGGGACAGAGAAAAGGCTGGGGCCAACGTCCTGACTTTC
J gene: TRBJ2-6
clone size: .
V gene: TRBV29-1
D gene: TRBD1

CDR3 protein: CARALRRDRAPFCSYEQYF
CDR3 DNA: TGTGCCAGAGCCCTACGACGGGACAGGGCCCCATTTTGCTCCTACGAGCAGTACTTC
J gene: TRBJ2-7
clone size: .
V gene: TRBV11-3
D gene: TRBD1

CDR3 protein: CSASSWGPYEQYF
CDR3 DNA: TGCAGTGCTAGTTCGTGGGGGCCCTACGAGCAGTACTTC
J gene: TRBJ2-7
clone size: .
V gene: TRBV20-1
D gene: .

CDR3 protein: CASSLTGRYEQYF
CDR3 DNA: TGTGCCAGCAGTTTGACAGGGAGGTACGAGCAGTACTTC
J gene: TRBJ2-7
clone size: .
V gene: TRBV28
D gene: .

CDR3 protein: CASSLGAGGMYSYEQYF
CDR3 DNA: TGTGCCAGCAGCTTAGGTGCAGGGGGGATGTACTCCTACGAGCAGTACTTC
J gene: TRBJ2-7
clone size: .
V gene: TRBV7-9
D gene: .

CDR3 protein: CASSPMTGHTGELFF
CDR3 DNA: TGTGCCAGCAGCCCTATGACAGGACACACCGGGGAGCTGTTTTTT
J gene: TRBJ2-2
clone size: few
V gene: TRBV7-8
D gene: .

CDR3 protein: CAISGSGGFGELFF
CDR3 DNA: TGTGCCATCAGTGGGTCCGGGGGTTTCGGGGAGCTGTTTTTT
J gene: TRBJ2-2
clone size: .
V gene: TRBV10-3
D gene: .

CDR3 protein: CASSVGGWQETQYF
CDR3 DNA: TGTGCCAGCAGCGTTGGGGGGTGGCAAGAGACCCAGTACTTC
J gene: TRBJ2-5
clone size: .
V gene: TRBV9
D gene: .

CDR3 protein: CASTPTGENIQYF
CDR3 DNA: TGTGCCAGCACCCCGACAGGGGAAAACATTCAGTACTTC
J gene: TRBJ2-4
clone size: .
V gene: TRBV5-6
D gene: TRBD1

CDR3 protein: CASRPLAGSYEQYF
CDR3 DNA: TGCGCCAGCAGACCCCTGGCGGGGTCCTACGAGCAGTACTTC
J gene: TRBJ2-7
clone size: .
V gene: TRBV5-1
D gene: .

CDR3 protein: CASSSGTGGRVDEKLFF
CDR3 DNA: TGTGCCAGCAGCTCCGGAACAGGTGGCAGGGTAGACGAAAAACTGTTTTTT
J gene: TRBJ1-4
clone size: .
V gene: TRBV7-6
D gene: .